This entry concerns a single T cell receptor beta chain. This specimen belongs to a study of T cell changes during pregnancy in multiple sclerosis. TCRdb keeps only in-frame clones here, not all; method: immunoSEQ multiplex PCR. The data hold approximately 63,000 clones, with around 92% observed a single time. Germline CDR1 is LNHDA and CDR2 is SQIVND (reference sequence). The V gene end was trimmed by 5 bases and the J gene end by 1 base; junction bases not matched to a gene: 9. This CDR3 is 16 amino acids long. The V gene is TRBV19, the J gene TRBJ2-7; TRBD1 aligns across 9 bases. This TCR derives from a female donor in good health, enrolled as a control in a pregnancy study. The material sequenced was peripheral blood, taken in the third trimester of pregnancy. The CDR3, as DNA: TGTGCCAGTAGTGGGCCCACAGGGGGCCGGTCCTACGAGCAGTACTTC. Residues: CASSGPTGGRSYEQYF.